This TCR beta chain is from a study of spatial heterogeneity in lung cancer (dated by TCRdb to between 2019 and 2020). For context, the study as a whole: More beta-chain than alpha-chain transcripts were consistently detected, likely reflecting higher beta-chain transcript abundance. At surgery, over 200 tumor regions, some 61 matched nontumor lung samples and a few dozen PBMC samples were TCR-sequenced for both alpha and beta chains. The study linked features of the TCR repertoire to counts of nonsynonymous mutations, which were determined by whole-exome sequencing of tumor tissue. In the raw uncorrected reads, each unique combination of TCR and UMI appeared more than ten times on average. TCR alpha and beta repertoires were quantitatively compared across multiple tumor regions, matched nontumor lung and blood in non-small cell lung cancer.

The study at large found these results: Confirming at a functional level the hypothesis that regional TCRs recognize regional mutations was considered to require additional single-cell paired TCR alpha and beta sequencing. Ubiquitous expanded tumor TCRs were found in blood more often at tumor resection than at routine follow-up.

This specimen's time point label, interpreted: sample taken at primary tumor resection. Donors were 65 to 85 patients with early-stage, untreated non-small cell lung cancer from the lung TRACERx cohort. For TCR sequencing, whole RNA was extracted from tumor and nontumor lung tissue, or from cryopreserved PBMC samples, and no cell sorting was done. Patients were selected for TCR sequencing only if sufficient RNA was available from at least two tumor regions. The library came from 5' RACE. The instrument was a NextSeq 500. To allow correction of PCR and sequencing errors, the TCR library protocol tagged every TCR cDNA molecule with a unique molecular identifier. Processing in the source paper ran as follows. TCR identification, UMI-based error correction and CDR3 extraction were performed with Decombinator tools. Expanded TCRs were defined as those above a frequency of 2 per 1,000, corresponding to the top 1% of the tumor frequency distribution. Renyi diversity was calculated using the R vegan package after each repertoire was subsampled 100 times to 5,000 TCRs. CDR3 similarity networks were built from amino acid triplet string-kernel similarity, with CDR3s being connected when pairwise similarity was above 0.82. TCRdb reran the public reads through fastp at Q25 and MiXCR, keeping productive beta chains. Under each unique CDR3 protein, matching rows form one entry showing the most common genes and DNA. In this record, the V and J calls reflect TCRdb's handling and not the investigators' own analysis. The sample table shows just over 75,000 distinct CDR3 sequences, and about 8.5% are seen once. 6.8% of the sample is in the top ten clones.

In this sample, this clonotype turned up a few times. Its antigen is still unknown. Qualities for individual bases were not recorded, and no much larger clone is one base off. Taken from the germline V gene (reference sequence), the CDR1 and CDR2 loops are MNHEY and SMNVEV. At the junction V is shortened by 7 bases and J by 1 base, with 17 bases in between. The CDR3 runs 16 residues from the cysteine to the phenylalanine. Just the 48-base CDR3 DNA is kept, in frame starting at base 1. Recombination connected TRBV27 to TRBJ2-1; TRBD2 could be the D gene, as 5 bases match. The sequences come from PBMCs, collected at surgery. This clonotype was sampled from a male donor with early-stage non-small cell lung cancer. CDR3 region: CASKESGVRSYNEQFF. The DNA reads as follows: TGTGCCAGCAAGGAGTCCGGGGTAAGATCCTACAATGAGCAGTTCTTC.